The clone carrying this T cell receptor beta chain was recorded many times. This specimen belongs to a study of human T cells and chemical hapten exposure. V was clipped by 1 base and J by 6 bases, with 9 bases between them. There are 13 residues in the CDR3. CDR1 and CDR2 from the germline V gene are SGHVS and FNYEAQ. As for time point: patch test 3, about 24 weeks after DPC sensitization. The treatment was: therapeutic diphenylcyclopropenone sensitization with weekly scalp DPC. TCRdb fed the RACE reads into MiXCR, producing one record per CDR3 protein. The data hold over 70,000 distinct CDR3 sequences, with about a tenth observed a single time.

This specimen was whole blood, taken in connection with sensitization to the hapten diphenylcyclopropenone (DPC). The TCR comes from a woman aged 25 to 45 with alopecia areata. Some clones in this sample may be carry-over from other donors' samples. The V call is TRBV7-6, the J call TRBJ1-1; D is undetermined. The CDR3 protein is CASSLGTASEAFF. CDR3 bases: TGTGCCAGCAGCTTAGGAACGGCGTCTGAAGCTTTCTTT.